Shown below are 11 T cell receptor beta chains from a single sample sequenced in a study of blood T cell repertoires in COVID-19. The protocol was immunoSEQ multiplex PCR, while the TCRdb copy is restricted to in-frame clones and leaves out a portion. The sample lists more than 100,000 clones, over 65% occurring once. Material for sequencing was peripheral blood. All receptors come from a human donor in a cohort sampled during active COVID-19.

V is TRBV5-6 and J is TRBJ1-3; 9 bases line up with TRBD1. Germline V CDR1 and CDR2: SGHDT, YYEEEE. The CDR3 loop spans 14 amino acids. Losses at the gene ends were 4 bases for V and 8 bases for J; bases not matched to a gene: 7. In nucleotides, the CDR3 is TGTGCCAGCAGCGCCGGACAGGGGCTAGACACCATATATTTT. Translated: CASSAGQGLDTIYF.

J is TRBJ1-1 and V is TRBV5-1; D might be TRBD1 (5 bases). The CDR3 length is 15 residues. V was cut by 4 bases and J by 4 bases, with 17 bases left in between. CDR1 and CDR2 from the germline V gene are SGHRS and YFSETQ. The CDR3 coding sequence is TGCGCCAGCAGCCCCCTAGGGCAGGGTGGCACTGAAGCTTTCTTT. Translated: CASSPLGQGGTEAFF. The full variable domain, in which reference TRBV5-1 and TRBJ1-1 provide the parts outside the CDR3, is KAGVTQTPRYLIKTRGQQVTLSCSPISGHRSVSWYQQTPGQGLQFLFEYFSETQRNKGNFPGRFSGRQFSNSRSEMNVSTLELGDSALYLCASSPLGQGGTEAFFGQGTRLTVV.

This clone is a singleton in its sample. V and J are TRBV6-6 and TRBJ2-2; D unresolved. This CDR3 contains 11 residues. Germline CDR1 MNHNY, CDR2 SVGAGI (reference sequence). Trimming cost V 6 bases and J 6 bases, with 5 bases left between them. The CDR3 is CASSRAGELFF. The CDR3 DNA sequence: TGTGCCAGCAGCCGCGCCGGGGAGCTGTTTTTT.

The V and J genes are TRBV2 and TRBJ1-3; unclear D gene. The CDR3 contains 14 residues. Trimming took 5 bases from V and 4 from J, leaving 12 bases between them. Germline CDR1 is SNHLY and CDR2 is FYNNEI. CDR3 bases: TGTGCCAGCAGTATTCAGCGGAGGGGAAACACCATATATTTT. Its translation: CASSIQRRGNTIYF.

The chain recombines TRBV15 with TRBJ2-7, with D possibly being TRBD1 (6 bases). This CDR3 has 16 residues. V lost 2 bases and J lost 2, with 16 bases in between. The germline V gene encodes CDR1 LNHNV and CDR2 YYDKDF (reference sequence). The CDR3 protein is CATSRPAPGQTYEQYF. CDR3 sequence (DNA): TGTGCCACCAGCAGACCAGCCCCGGGACAAACCTACGAGCAGTACTTC.

The chain combines TRBV19 with TRBJ2-2; 10 nucleotides line up with TRBD1. The CDR3 contains 16 residues. The J segment lost 6 bases and the V segment lost 6 bases, leaving 10 bases of the junction unmatched. Per the germline V gene, CDR1 is LNHDA and CDR2 is SQIVND (reference sequence). CDR3 region: CASSQDRGVWAGELFF. The CDR3, as DNA: TGTGCCAGTAGCCAGGACAGGGGGGTATGGGCCGGGGAGCTGTTTTTT. Complete variable domain (other parts from reference TRBV19 and TRBJ2-2): DGGITQSPKYLFRKEGQNVTLSCEQNLNHDAMYWYRQDPGQGLRLIYYSQIVNDFQKGDIAEGYSVSREKKESFPLTVTSAQKNPTAFYLCASSQDRGVWAGELFFGEGSRLTVL.

This rearrangement joins TRBV5-1 to TRBJ1-1; no clear D gene. The V and J ends lost 0 bases and 5 bases respectively, with 14 bases between them. This CDR3 region has 15 residues. The germline V gene encodes CDR1 SGHRS and CDR2 YFSETQ. In DNA form, the CDR3 reads TGCGCCAGCAGCTTGGATCGGGCGGGTAATACTGAAGCTTTCTTT. Residues: CASSLDRAGNTEAFF. Full variable domain (remainder filled in from reference TRBV5-1 and TRBJ1-1): KAGVTQTPRYLIKTRGQQVTLSCSPISGHRSVSWYQQTPGQGLQFLFEYFSETQRNKGNFPGRFSGRQFSNSRSEMNVSTLELGDSALYLCASSLDRAGNTEAFFGQGTRLTVV.

This clone was observed once. The V gene is TRBV6-2 or TRBV6-3, the J gene TRBJ1-2, with 10 nucleotides matching TRBD1. Germline V gene data show CDR1 as MNHEY and CDR2 as SVGEGT. With 5 bases clipped from V and 6 bases from J, the junction kept 12 bases outside the gene matches. The CDR3 has 16 residues. The DNA of the CDR3 is TGTGCCAGCAGTCCCACATACCGGGACAGGGGTGATGGCTACACCTTC. Translating it yields CASSPTYRDRGDGYTF.

The gene calls are TRBV7-3 and TRBJ1-2; 7 bases map to TRBD1. This CDR3 comprises 13 residues. V lost 4 bases and J lost 2; bases outside the gene matches: 1. Per the germline V gene, CDR1 is SGHTA and CDR2 is FQGTGA. The CDR3 DNA reads as TGTGCCAGCAGCTCGGGACAGAACTATGGCTACACCTTC. This sequence encodes CASSSGQNYGYTF. The full variable domain, in which reference TRBV7-3 and TRBJ1-2 provide the parts outside the CDR3, is GAGVSQTPSNKVTEKGKYVELRCDPISGHTALYWYRQSLGQGPEFLIYFQGTGAADDSGLPNDRFFAVRPEGSVSTLKIQRTERGDSAVYLCASSSGQNYGYTFGSGTRLTVV.

The chain has TRBV5-5 and TRBJ2-7, with D tentatively TRBD2 (6 bases). Trimming shortened V by 2 bases and J by 0 bases, and 12 bases separated the two germline ends. The CDR3 totals 15 residues. Germline values: CDR1 SGHKS, CDR2 YYEKEE (reference sequence). The DNA for the CDR3 is TGTGCCAGCAGCTTAACCGGGACTGGCTCCTACGAGCAGTACTTC. Protein sequence: CASSLTGTGSYEQYF.

This chain joins TRBV5-1 and TRBJ2-2, with a possible D match to TRBD1 (6 bases). Per the germline V gene, CDR1 is SGHRS and CDR2 is YFSETQ. V lost 4 bases, J lost 0 bases, and 10 bases lay in between. There are 15 residues in the CDR3. CDR3 residues: CASSRDTSNTGELFF. The DNA of the CDR3 is TGCGCCAGCAGCCGGGACACCTCGAACACCGGGGAGCTGTTTTTT. The full variable domain, in which reference TRBV5-1 and TRBJ2-2 provide the parts outside the CDR3, is KAGVTQTPRYLIKTRGQQVTLSCSPISGHRSVSWYQQTPGQGLQFLFEYFSETQRNKGNFPGRFSGRQFSNSRSEMNVSTLELGDSALYLCASSRDTSNTGELFFGEGSRLTVL.